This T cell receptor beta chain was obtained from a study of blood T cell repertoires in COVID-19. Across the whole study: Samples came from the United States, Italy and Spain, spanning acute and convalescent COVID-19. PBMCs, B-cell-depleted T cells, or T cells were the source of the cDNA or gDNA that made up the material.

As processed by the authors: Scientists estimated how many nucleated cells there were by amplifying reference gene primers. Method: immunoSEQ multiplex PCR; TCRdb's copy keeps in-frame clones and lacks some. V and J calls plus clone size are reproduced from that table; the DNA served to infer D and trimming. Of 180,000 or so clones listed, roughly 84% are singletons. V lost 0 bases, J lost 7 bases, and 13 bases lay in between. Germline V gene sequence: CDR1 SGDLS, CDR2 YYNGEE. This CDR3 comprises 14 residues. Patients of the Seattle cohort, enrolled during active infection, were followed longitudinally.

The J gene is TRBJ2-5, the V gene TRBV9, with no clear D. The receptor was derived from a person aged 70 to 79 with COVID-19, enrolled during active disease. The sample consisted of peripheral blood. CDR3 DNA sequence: TGTGCCAGCAGCGTAGGTGAATCAAGAGGGACCCAGTACTTC. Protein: CASSVGESRGTQYF.